Presented here are 25 T cell receptor beta chains from one specimen sequenced in a study of early stage breast cancer tumors. Produced via immunoSEQ multiplex PCR; TCRdb's table is partial and in-frame only. The sample holds around 28,000 clones; 80% are singletons and the top ten take about an eighth. Specimen: blood. Every receptor here comes from a person aged 55 to 75 with breast cancer.

This sequence joins TRBV11-3 and TRBJ1-1, with 7 bases that match TRBD1. J gave up 1 base and V 4 bases, and 6 bases lay outside the gene matches. Germline lookup yields CDR1 SGHNT and CDR2 YENEEA. The CDR3 is 15 residues long. The CDR3 nucleotides are TGTGCCAGCAGCTCTTCGACAGGGACGAACACTGAAGCTTTCTTT. It codes for CASSSSTGTNTEAFF.

Note on this clone: The same CDR3 is also encoded by other DNA sequences in this sample. This sequence joins TRBV7-8 and TRBJ2-7; possible D gene TRBD1, 8 bases. V gave up 3 bases and J gave up 3 bases, with 12 bases separating them. Germline loops: CDR1 SGHVS, CDR2 FQNEAQ. The CDR3 is 14 residues long. The CDR3 bases are TGTGCCAGCAGCTTGTACAGGGGGGGCTACGAGCAGTACTTC. Translation gives CASSLYRGGYEQYF.

This chain joins TRBV5-1 and TRBJ2-3, with 8 positions matching TRBD2. Unmatched junction bases numbered 10, after V lost 4 bases and J lost 6 bases. The CDR3 consists of 15 residues. Germline V gene lookup returns CDR1 SGHRS and CDR2 YFSETQ. Here the CDR3 DNA reads TGCGCCAGCAGCCTAAGGGGACTAGGCCCGGATACGCAGTATTTT. It translates to CASSLRGLGPDTQYF.

The gene calls are TRBV5-4 and TRBJ2-7, with 11 positions matching TRBD2. Germline trimming cut 6 bases from V and 2 bases from J; bases unmatched to any gene: 10. Germline CDR1 and CDR2: SGHNT and YYREEE (reference sequence). The CDR3 covers 16 residues. CDR3 nucleotides: TGTGCCAGCACCCTGGGGGGGACTAGCGGCCCCTACGAGCAGTACTTC. Translation: CASTLGGTSGPYEQYF.

The chain couples TRBV10-1 to TRBJ2-7; TRBD1 matches 9 bases. The J segment lost 9 bases and the V segment lost 3 bases, leaving 15 bases of the junction unmatched. Germline values: CDR1 WNHNN, CDR2 SYGVQD (reference sequence). This CDR3 has 16 amino acids. For the CDR3, the DNA is TGCGCCAGCAGTGATGGGATGGGACAGGGTGCTTTAGGGCAGTACTTC. Its protein product is CASSDGMGQGALGQYF.

The V gene is TRBV15, the J gene TRBJ2-5; D possibly corresponds to TRBD1 (5 bases). The CDR3 runs to 13 residues. Germline V gene lookup returns CDR1 LNHNV and CDR2 YYDKDF (reference sequence). The V end lost 1 base, the J end lost 3 bases, and 6 bases lay between the germline ends. CDR3 loop: CATSRGGEETQYF. CDR3 DNA sequence: TGTGCCACCAGCAGAGGGGGCGAAGAGACCCAGTACTTC.

V and J are TRBV9 and TRBJ1-2, with a tentative D call TRBD1 (6 bases). The germline V and J ends were trimmed by 2 bases and 5 bases, with 16 bases remaining between them. The V gene's germline CDR1 is SGDLS and CDR2 YYNGEE. The CDR3 is 15 amino acids. CDR3 sequence (DNA): TGTGCCAGCAGCGTGAGGGGGGGTGGGAATTATGGCTACACCTTC. Protein sequence: CASSVRGGGNYGYTF.

This clone was seen more than once but under ten times. This chain's CDR3 is CASSFQGQALSGEQYF. Written as DNA, the CDR3 is TGCGCCAGCAGCTTCCAAGGACAGGCTTTATCGGGGGAGCAGTACTTC. This rearrangement joins TRBV5-1 to TRBJ2-7; 7 bases match TRBD1. This CDR3 region has 16 residues. From germline, CDR1 is SGHRS and CDR2 YFSETQ. The V gene end was trimmed by 2 bases and the J gene end by 7 bases; junction bases not matched to a gene: 15.

The chain carries TRBV7-9 and TRBJ2-7; 7 nucleotides match TRBD1. The ends lost 0 bases at V and 9 bases at J; junction bases unmatched: 8. This CDR3 contains 14 residues. From germline, CDR1 is SEHNR and CDR2 FQNEAQ (reference sequence). The CDR3 DNA is TGTGCCAGCAGCTTAGCCGACAGGGTAATGGTGCAGTACTTC. Amino acid sequence: CASSLADRVMVQYF.

This chain uses TRBV23-1 with TRBJ1-2, with 8 positions matching TRBD1. TRBV23-1 is an ORF, with its function uncertain. The CDR3 length is 13 residues. Germline trimming cut 4 bases from V and 12 bases from J; bases unmatched to any gene: 10. The CDR3 nucleotides are TGCGCCAGCAGTCCCTCCGGACAGGGACGCGACACCTTC. Protein: CASSPSGQGRDTF.

This chain links TRBV5-1 with TRBJ1-2, with 9 bases aligning to TRBD1. Germline CDR1 and CDR2: SGHRS and YFSETQ. Germline trimming cut 5 bases from V and 7 bases from J; bases unmatched to any gene: 15. The length of the CDR3 is 16 residues. This chain's CDR3 is CASRLRAGQGAIGYTF. The CDR3 DNA reads TGCGCCAGCAGGCTTCGAGCGGGACAGGGAGCTATTGGCTACACCTTC.

The CDR3 here is CASSQDRQGMIDEQYF. The DNA of the CDR3 is TGCGCCAGCAGCCAAGATCGACAGGGGATGATAGACGAGCAGTACTTC. The V call is TRBV4-3, the J call TRBJ2-7, with 8 positions matching TRBD1. Germline V lookup: CDR1 LGHNA, CDR2 YSLEER. The CDR3 runs to 16 residues. J gave up 5 bases and V 0 bases, and 9 bases lay outside the gene matches.

The chain joins TRBV19 to TRBJ2-6; D call uncertain. V shed 4 bases and J shed 4 bases, with 11 bases lying between them. CDR1 LNHDA and CDR2 SQIVND come from the germline V gene (reference sequence). The CDR3 is 15 amino acids. The CDR3 sequence is CASSKSEAGANVLTF. The CDR3 DNA is TGTGCCAGTAGTAAGTCGGAAGCGGGGGCCAACGTCCTGACTTTC.

The rearrangement joins TRBV30 to TRBJ1-3; D is undetermined. The CDR3 consists of 14 residues. Germline V lookup: CDR1 GTSNPN, CDR2 SVGIG (reference sequence). Trimming removed 0 bases from V and 4 bases from J, with 10 bases in between. CDR3 loop: CAWSVSVGGNTIYF. For the CDR3, the DNA is TGTGCCTGGAGTGTAAGCGTAGGAGGAAACACCATATATTTT. The whole variable domain, filled in from reference TRBV30 and TRBJ1-3, reads SQTIHQWPATLVQPVGSPLSLECTVEGTSNPNLYWYRQAAGRGLQLLFYSVGIGQISSEVPQNLSASRPQDRQFILSSKKLLLSDSGFYLCAWSVSVGGNTIYFGEGSWLTVV.

The DNA of the CDR3 is TGTGCCAGCAGTTCGACGGAGTCCTACGAGCAGTACTTC. Protein: CASSSTESYEQYF. The chain uses TRBV6-6 and TRBJ2-7; D remains unclear. The CDR3 extends over 13 amino acids. Trimming shortened V by 4 bases and J by 1 base, and 8 bases separated the two germline ends. Germline CDR1 and CDR2: MNHNY and SVGAGI (reference sequence).

Only one count was recorded for this clone. The chain has TRBV7-6 and TRBJ2-7, with 11 bases identical to TRBD2. The ends lost 1 base at V and 5 bases at J; junction bases unmatched: 7. CDR3 length: 16 residues. CDR1 SGHVS and CDR2 FNYEAQ come from the germline V gene. CDR3 sequence reads: CASSLGIAGGPNEQYF. DNA of the CDR3: TGTGCCAGCAGCTTAGGTATAGCGGGAGGGCCGAACGAGCAGTACTTC.

The chain employs TRBV14 and TRBJ1-1; TRBD1 matches 8 bases. The CDR3 consists of 15 residues. V lost 4 bases, J lost 2 bases, and 6 bases stayed unmatched. The germline gives CDR1 SGHDN, CDR2 FVKESK. The CDR3: CASSPRTGPNTEAFF. The CDR3 DNA sequence: TGTGCCAGCAGCCCTAGGACAGGGCCTAACACTGAAGCTTTCTTT.

The chain couples TRBV18 to TRBJ2-1; 9 bases line up with TRBD2. J lost 0 bases, V lost 6 bases, and 9 bases had no gene match. The CDR3 consists of 17 residues. In germline, CDR1 is KGHSH, CDR2 LQKENI. The chain's CDR3 is CASSVLAGQSSYNEQFF. As DNA, the CDR3 is TGTGCCAGCTCTGTACTAGCGGGCCAGAGCTCCTACAATGAGCAGTTCTTC.

This chain links TRBV5-6 with TRBJ2-6; D not resolved. With 1 base removed from V and 1 base from J, the gap between germline ends came to 6 bases. This CDR3 region has 15 residues. Germline V gene lookup returns CDR1 SGHDT and CDR2 YYEEEE. CDR3 residues: CASSLPGSGANVLTF. The CDR3 coding sequence is TGTGCCAGCAGCTTGCCCGGGTCTGGGGCCAACGTCCTGACTTTC.

This clone was seen a single time. The rearrangement joins TRBV4-3 to TRBJ2-3, with 9 nucleotides matching TRBD1. CDR1 LGHNA and CDR2 YSLEER come from the germline V gene. This CDR3 is 16 amino acids long. V gave up 3 bases and J gave up 4 bases; unmatched junction bases: 8. CDR3 sequence: CASSQGTGGWADTQYF. Written as DNA, the CDR3 is TGCGCCAGCAGCCAGGGTACAGGGGGCTGGGCAGATACGCAGTATTTT.

The chain joins TRBV10-2 to TRBJ2-1; no reliable D call. Germline V gene sequence: CDR1 WSHSY, CDR2 SAAADI. The CDR3 is 13 amino acids. Between the trimmed V and J ends, which lost 0 bases and 8 bases, there was a span of 8 bases. CDR3 coding DNA: TGCGCCAGCAGTGAGTCTCTAGAATATGAGCAGTTCTTC. Translating gives CASSESLEYEQFF.

The gene calls are TRBV29-1 and TRBJ2-7, with TRBD2 matching over 8 bases. CDR1 SQVTM and CDR2 ANQGSEA come from the germline V gene. CDR3 length: 14 residues. The junction had 9 bases not matched to a gene; V was cut back by 6 bases and J by 2 bases. CDR3 loop: CSVYTSGQTYEQYF. DNA of the CDR3: TGCAGCGTGTACACTAGCGGACAAACCTACGAGCAGTACTTC.

The chain carries TRBV5-1 and TRBJ1-3, with D tentatively TRBD1 (6 bases). The V gene lost 6 bases and the J gene lost 4 bases, with 11 bases spanning the gap. Germline V gene lookup returns CDR1 SGHRS and CDR2 YFSETQ. The CDR3 runs 13 residues. The CDR3 is CASTSGAGNTIYF. The DNA of the CDR3 is TGCGCCAGCACCTCAGGGGCGGGAAACACCATATATTTT. Full variable domain (remainder filled in from reference TRBV5-1 and TRBJ1-3): KAGVTQTPRYLIKTRGQQVTLSCSPISGHRSVSWYQQTPGQGLQFLFEYFSETQRNKGNFPGRFSGRQFSNSRSEMNVSTLELGDSALYLCASTSGAGNTIYFGEGSWLTVV.

The chain combines TRBV5-6 with TRBJ2-1; the match to TRBD1 covers 10 bases. The CDR3 is 15 amino acids. Per germline, CDR1 SGHDT and CDR2 YYEEEE. Losses at the gene ends were 5 bases for V and 6 bases for J; bases not matched to a gene: 8. The CDR3 loop is CASSYPGTGVNEQFF. CDR3 sequence (DNA): TGTGCCAGCAGTTATCCGGGGACAGGGGTCAATGAGCAGTTCTTC.

This clone was observed a single time. CDR3 coding DNA: TGTGCCAGCAGTATACGGGGGTTTGGTGAAAAACTGTTTTTT. It encodes CASSIRGFGEKLFF. V gene TRBV6-8 combines with J gene TRBJ1-4; a possible D gene is TRBD1 (5 bases). The CDR3 length is 14 residues. CDR1 and CDR2 from the germline V gene are MNHGY and SAAAGT. Deletions cut 5 bases from V and 7 bases from J, with 14 bases between.